Following are 16 T cell receptor beta chains from one sample sequenced in a study of blood T cell repertoires in COVID-19 (dated by TCRdb to the early 2020s). The library was obtained by the immunoSEQ multiplex PCR assay. Sourced from immuneACCESS, this table was stored by TCRdb with only in-frame sequences that have V and J called. A share of the clones is absent; for the studies checked, an unresolved V gene accounts for under half, and the remainder has no known explanation. The sample has 150,000 or so clones on record, about 90% of them singletons. Under 4.5% of the sample goes to the ten largest clones. Sequencing input: PBMCs or T cells enriched from blood (not recorded which). The receptors were gathered from a woman in her 40s who had been exposed to COVID-19.

The J gene is TRBJ1-2, the V gene TRBV25-1; D call uncertain. The CDR3 is made up of 11 amino acids. Germline V CDR1 and CDR2: MGHDK, SYGVNS. V lost 8 bases, J lost 4 bases, and 8 bases lay in between. The CDR3 region has the DNA TGTGCCAGCGCGGCGGGCTATGGCTACACCTTC. Encoded protein: CASAAGYGYTF.

This clone was found once. The chain has TRBV18 and TRBJ1-2; 8 bases map to TRBD1. Per germline, CDR1 KGHSH and CDR2 LQKENI. The junction had 21 bases not matched to a gene; V was cut back by 6 bases and J by 6 bases. This CDR3 is 18 amino acids long. The CDR3 DNA reads TGTGCCAGCTCGCGTATCAACAGGGGGGGGTTTCGGCTTGATGGCTACACCTTC. Its translation is CASSRINRGGFRLDGYTF.

V usage is TRBV7-9 and J usage is TRBJ1-5; D ambiguous. The CDR3 has 13 amino acids. The V end was cut by 3 bases, the J end by 7 bases, with 10 bases between. Germline V gives CDR1 SEHNR, CDR2 FQNEAQ (reference sequence). The CDR3 DNA sequence: TGTGCCAGCAGCTTTTCAGGTGGACAGCCCCAGCATTTT. Its protein is CASSFSGGQPQHF.

The chain combines TRBV24-1 with TRBJ1-1; D remains ambiguous. The CDR3 runs 12 residues. Per germline, CDR1 KGHDR and CDR2 SFDVKD. The V gene lost 4 bases and the J gene lost 5 bases, with 7 bases spanning the gap. CDR3: CATSDGITEAFF. DNA for the CDR3: TGTGCCACCAGTGACGGGATTACTGAAGCTTTCTTT.

The chain recombines TRBV28 with TRBJ1-2, with D unresolved. CDR3 size: 12 residues. Germline V gene data show CDR1 as MDHEN and CDR2 as SYDVKM. V was cut by 5 bases and J by 4 bases, with 8 bases left in between. CDR3 sequence (DNA): TGTGCCAGCAGTGAGGAGGCCTATGGCTACACCTTC. Its protein is CASSEEAYGYTF.

The J gene is TRBJ1-3, the V gene TRBV5-6; 9 bases match TRBD1. Unmatched junction bases numbered 14, after V lost 4 bases and J lost 0 bases. The CDR3 has 19 amino acids. The V gene's germline CDR1 is SGHDT and CDR2 YYEEEE. The CDR3 coding sequence is TGTGCCAGCAGCAACCGGGACAGGGCCCATATTAGCTCTGGAAACACCATATATTTT. Translated: CASSNRDRAHISSGNTIYF.

The chain joins TRBV6-5 to TRBJ2-7, with TRBD2 as a possible D gene (5 bases). In germline, CDR1 is MNHEY, CDR2 SVGAGI. This CDR3 is 13 amino acids long. V was trimmed by 5 bases and J by 6 bases, leaving 14 bases between them. The CDR3: CASSTTPRGEQYF. As DNA, the CDR3 is TGTGCCAGCAGTACCACCCCCCGGGGCGAGCAGTACTTC.

J is TRBJ2-1 and V is TRBV10-3; D gene unclear. The germline gives CDR1 ENHRY, CDR2 SYGVKD. The CDR3 covers 12 residues. Trimming took 3 bases from V and 9 from J, leaving 9 bases between them. CDR3 coding DNA: TGTGCCATCAGTGAACCTAACGGTGAGCAGTTCTTC. This codes for CAISEPNGEQFF.

This chain uses TRBV19 with TRBJ2-1, with 8 bases aligning to TRBD2. The CDR3 is made up of 14 amino acids. The J segment lost 4 bases and the V segment lost 5 bases, leaving 4 bases of the junction unmatched. Germline V gives CDR1 LNHDA, CDR2 SQIVND (reference sequence). CDR3 sequence reads: CASSFGGGYNEQFF. DNA for the CDR3: TGTGCCAGTAGTTTCGGGGGGGGGTACAATGAGCAGTTCTTC. Drawing the rest from reference TRBV19 and TRBJ2-1, the complete variable domain is DGGITQSPKYLFRKEGQNVTLSCEQNLNHDAMYWYRQDPGQGLRLIYYSQIVNDFQKGDIAEGYSVSREKKESFPLTVTSAQKNPTAFYLCASSFGGGYNEQFFGPGTRLTVL.

In its sample, this clone was seen a few times. The V call is TRBV11-1, the J call TRBJ2-7; TRBD1 is a possible D gene (6 bases). Germline V lookup: CDR1 SGHAT, CDR2 FQDESV (reference sequence). Trimming removed 6 bases from V and 3 bases from J, with 15 bases in between. The length of the CDR3 is 14 residues. The CDR3 loop reads CASRRNQGNYEQYF. Written as DNA, the CDR3 is TGTGCCAGCAGGCGAAATCAGGGGAACTACGAGCAGTACTTC.

V usage is TRBV6-5 and J usage is TRBJ1-2; 7 nucleotides match TRBD1. Germline loops: CDR1 MNHEY, CDR2 SVGAGI. The junction had 8 bases not matched to a gene; V was cut back by 7 bases and J by 0 bases. This CDR3 has 15 residues. The CDR3 spells CASIPGGNPNYGYTF. The CDR3 nucleotides are TGTGCCAGCATTCCAGGGGGAAACCCTAACTATGGCTACACCTTC.

The rearrangement links TRBV4-1 to TRBJ1-2; TRBD1 might be the D (5 bases). The V end lost 4 bases, the J end lost 0 bases, and 12 bases lay between the germline ends. Germline values: CDR1 MGHRA, CDR2 YSYEKL. The CDR3 consists of 15 residues. CDR3: CASSRTTETNYGYTF. The CDR3 DNA follows: TGCGCCAGCAGCCGCACGACAGAGACTAACTATGGCTACACCTTC.

V usage is TRBV7-9 and J usage is TRBJ2-3, with 9 bases matching TRBD1. CDR3 length: 16 amino acids. The germline V gene encodes CDR1 SEHNR and CDR2 FQNEAQ (reference sequence). V shed 7 bases and J 2 bases; nucleotides not matched to a gene: 10. The DNA for the CDR3 is TGTGCCAGCAATCTCATCCGGGACAGGGACACAGATACGCAGTATTTT. Its protein is CASNLIRDRDTDTQYF.

The rearrangement joins TRBV5-6 to TRBJ2-1; the match to TRBD2 covers 14 bases. J gave up 0 bases and V 7 bases, and 6 bases lay outside the gene matches. Germline CDR1 reads SGHDT; CDR2 reads YYEEEE. The length of the CDR3 is 17 residues. The CDR3 DNA follows: TGTGCCAGCTTCCGGACTAGCGGGGGGAGCTCCTACAATGAGCAGTTCTTC. It specifies CASFRTSGGSSYNEQFF.

The rearrangement joins TRBV5-4 to TRBJ1-1, with D perhaps TRBD1 (5 bases). Germline CDR1 is SGHNT and CDR2 is YYREEE (reference sequence). The CDR3 runs 14 residues. Trimming stripped 5 bases from V and 3 bases from J, with 14 bases between. The CDR3 here is CASRPWGDDTEAFF. The DNA for the CDR3 is TGTGCCAGCAGACCTTGGGGGGATGACACTGAAGCTTTCTTT. The complete variable domain, with remaining parts taken from reference TRBV5-4 and TRBJ1-1, reads ETGVTQSPTHLIKTRGQQVTLRCSSQSGHNTVSWYQQALGQGPQFIFQYYREEENGRGNFPPRFSGLQFPNYSSELNVNALELDDSALYLCASRPWGDDTEAFFGQGTRLTVV.

The V and J genes are TRBV4-1 and TRBJ1-2, with 7 bases identical to TRBD1. Trimming took 1 base from V and 7 from J; bases not matched to a gene: 12. CDR1 and CDR2 (germline): MGHRA, YSYEKL. The CDR3 is 16 residues long. The DNA of the CDR3 is TGCGCCAGCAGCCAAGTTGGGCAGACAGGGTCGAGTGGCTACACCTTC. It translates to CASSQVGQTGSSGYTF.